This T cell receptor beta chain derives from a study of control samples from healthy donors and cancer patients. The CDR3 loop spans 13 amino acids. CDR1 and CDR2 (germline): LNHDA, SQIVND (reference sequence). With 4 bases removed from V and 1 base from J, the gap between germline ends came to 7 bases. Here immunoSEQ multiplex PCR was the method, and the copy in TCRdb shows in-frame clones only, minus some. Its listing shows about 190,000 clones. The sequence came from a woman aged 25 to 39 in good health. The chain carries TRBV19 and TRBJ1-2, with D tentatively TRBD1 (6 bases). The material sequenced was blood. The CDR3 DNA sequence: TGTGCCAGTAGTAAACAGGGTAACTATGGCTACACCTTC. It encodes CASSKQGNYGYTF.